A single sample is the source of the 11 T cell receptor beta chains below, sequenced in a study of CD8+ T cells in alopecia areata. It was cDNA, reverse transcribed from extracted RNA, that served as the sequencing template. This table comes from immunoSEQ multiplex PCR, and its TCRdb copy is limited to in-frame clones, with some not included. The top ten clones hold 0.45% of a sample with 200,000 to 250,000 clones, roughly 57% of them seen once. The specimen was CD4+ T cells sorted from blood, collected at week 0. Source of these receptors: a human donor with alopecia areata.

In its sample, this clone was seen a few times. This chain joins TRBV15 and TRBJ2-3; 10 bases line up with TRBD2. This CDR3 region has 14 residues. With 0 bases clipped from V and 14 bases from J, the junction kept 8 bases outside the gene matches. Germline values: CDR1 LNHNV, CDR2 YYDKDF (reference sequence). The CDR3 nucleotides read TGTGCCACCAGCAGAGATGTAGCGGGGGGCCGGCGGTATTTT. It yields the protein CATSRDVAGGRRYF.

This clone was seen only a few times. CDR3 nucleotide sequence: TGTGCCAGCAGCTTACATTGGGCGGGAATGTCTAATTCACCCCTCCACTTT. Protein product: CASSLHWAGMSNSPLHF. The genes are TRBV7-8 and TRBJ1-6, with D uncertain. The CDR3 totals 17 residues. Germline V gives CDR1 SGHVS, CDR2 FQNEAQ. V was trimmed by 2 bases and J by 6 bases, leaving 17 bases between them. The variable domain in full, with the rest retrieved from reference TRBV7-8 and TRBJ1-6, is GAGVSQSPRYKVAKRGQDVALRCDPISGHVSLFWYQQALGQGPEFLTYFQNEAQLDKSGLPSDRFFAERPEGSVSTLKIQRTQQEDSAVYLCASSLHWAGMSNSPLHFGNGTRLTVT.

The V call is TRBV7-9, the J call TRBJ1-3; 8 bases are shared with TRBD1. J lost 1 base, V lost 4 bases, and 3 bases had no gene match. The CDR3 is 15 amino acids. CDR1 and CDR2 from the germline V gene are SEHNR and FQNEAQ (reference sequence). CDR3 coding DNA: TGTGCCAGCAGCTCTACAGGGGGATCTGGAAACACCATATATTTT. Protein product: CASSSTGGSGNTIYF.

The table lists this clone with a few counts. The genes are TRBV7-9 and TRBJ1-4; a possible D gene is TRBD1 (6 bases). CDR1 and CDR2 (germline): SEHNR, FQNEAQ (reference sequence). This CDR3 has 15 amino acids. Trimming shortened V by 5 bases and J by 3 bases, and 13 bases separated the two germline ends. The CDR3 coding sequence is TGTGCCAGCAGCCCCCACGGACAGTCTAATGAAAAACTGTTTTTT. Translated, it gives CASSPHGQSNEKLFF.

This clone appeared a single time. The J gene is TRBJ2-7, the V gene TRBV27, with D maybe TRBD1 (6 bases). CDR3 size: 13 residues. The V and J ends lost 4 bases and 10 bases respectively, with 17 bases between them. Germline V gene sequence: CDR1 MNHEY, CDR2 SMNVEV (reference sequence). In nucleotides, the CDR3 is TGTGCCAGCAGTTCCGGTGAGGGGGTGGTTCAGTACTTC. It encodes CASSSGEGVVQYF.

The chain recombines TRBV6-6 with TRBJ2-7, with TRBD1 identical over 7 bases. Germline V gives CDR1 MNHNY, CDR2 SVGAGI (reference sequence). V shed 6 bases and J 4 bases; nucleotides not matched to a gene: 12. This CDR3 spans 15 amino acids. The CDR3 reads CASSFRQGVAYEQYF. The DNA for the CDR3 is TGTGCCAGCAGCTTCCGACAGGGAGTTGCGTACGAGCAGTACTTC.

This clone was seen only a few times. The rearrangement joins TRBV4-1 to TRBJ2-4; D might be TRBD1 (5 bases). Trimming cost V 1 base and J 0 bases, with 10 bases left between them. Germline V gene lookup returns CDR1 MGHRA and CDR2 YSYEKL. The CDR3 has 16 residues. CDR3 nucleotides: TGCGCCAGCAGCCAAGTATTTAGGGGAGCCAAAAACATTCAGTACTTC. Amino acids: CASSQVFRGAKNIQYF.

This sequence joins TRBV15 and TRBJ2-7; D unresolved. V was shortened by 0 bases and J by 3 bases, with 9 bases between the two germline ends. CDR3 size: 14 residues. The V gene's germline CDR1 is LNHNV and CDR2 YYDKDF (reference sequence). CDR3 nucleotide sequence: TGTGCCACCAGCAGAGAGGGCCTAAACTACGAGCAGTACTTC. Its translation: CATSREGLNYEQYF.

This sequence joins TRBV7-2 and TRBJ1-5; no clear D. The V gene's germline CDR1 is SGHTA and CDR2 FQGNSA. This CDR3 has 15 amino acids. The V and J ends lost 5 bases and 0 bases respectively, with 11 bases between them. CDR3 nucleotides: TGTGCCAGCAGCCCCGAGGCGGGTAGCAATCAGCCCCAGCATTTT. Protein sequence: CASSPEAGSNQPQHF. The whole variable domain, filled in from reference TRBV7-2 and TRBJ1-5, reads GAGVSQSPSNKVTEKGKDVELRCDPISGHTALYWYRQSLGQGLEFLIYFQGNSAPDKSGLPSDRFSAERTGGSVSTLTIQRTQQEDSAVYLCASSPEAGSNQPQHFGDGTRLSIL.

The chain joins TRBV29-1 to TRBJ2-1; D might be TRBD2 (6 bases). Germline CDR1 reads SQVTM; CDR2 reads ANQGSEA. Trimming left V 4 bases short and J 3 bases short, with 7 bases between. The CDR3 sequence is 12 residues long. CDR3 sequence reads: CSVVGGYNEQFF. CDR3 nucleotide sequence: TGCAGCGTTGTCGGGGGCTACAATGAGCAGTTCTTC.

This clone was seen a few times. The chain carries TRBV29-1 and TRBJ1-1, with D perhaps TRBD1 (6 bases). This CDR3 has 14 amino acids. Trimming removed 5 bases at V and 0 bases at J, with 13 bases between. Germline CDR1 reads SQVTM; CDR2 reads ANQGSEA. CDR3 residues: CSVKEGGMNTEAFF. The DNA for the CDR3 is TGCAGCGTTAAGGAGGGGGGCATGAACACTGAAGCTTTCTTT.